The T cell receptor (beta chain) under discussion was sequenced for a study of cytomegalovirus exposure and HLA in healthy donors. Findings and limits, study-wide: For TCR beta chains, V- and J-gene trimming was later linked to a missense DCLRE1C variant. The authors listed roughly 150 TCR beta chains as cytomegalovirus-associated.

With 60 Vbeta and 13 Jbeta primers, the PCR was carried out. Profiling relied on immunoSEQ multiplex PCR, and the TCRdb table lists in-frame clones only, not all of them. This sample yields about 84,000 clones, of which over 80% are seen a single time; about 2.5% belongs to the top ten. Details on this clone: The antigen remains unidentified.

The V segment lost 0 bases and the J segment 10 bases; nucleotides outside the gene matches: 6. CDR1 LNHNV and CDR2 YYDKDF come from the germline V gene (reference sequence). The CDR3 is 14 residues long. The V and J genes are TRBV15 and TRBJ2-1; the match to TRBD1 covers 7 bases. The source material was PBMCs. The clonotype was recovered from a young man in good health and CMV-seronegative. Here the CDR3 reads CATSRDQGDGEQFF. The DNA for the CDR3 is TGTGCCACCAGCAGAGATCAGGGGGACGGCGAGCAGTTCTTC.